This T cell receptor (beta chain) was obtained from a study of blood T cells in healthy people across ages. Regarding the study as a whole: Because donor CMV status was unknown, expanded clonotype changes were possibly confounded. Roughly linear declines in TCR beta diversity per million T cells occurred with age.

Peripheral blood, around 9.4 milliliters per donor, was collected. V lost 4 bases to trimming and J lost 5 bases; unmatched junction nucleotides: 10. Germline V gene data show CDR1 as SEHNR and CDR2 as FQNEAQ (reference sequence). The length of the CDR3 is 15 residues. Primed by a sample-barcoded 5' primer and a J-beta primer mix, a second PCR proceeded for about 6 to 12 cycles. A template-switch adaptor with 12 random nucleotides tagged each cDNA molecule. Via MiXCR, TCRdb re-called the 5' RACE reads, giving one row per CDR3 protein. This table holds just over 1 million distinct CDR3 sequences, under 55% found once. A remark on this clonotype: Its target is not known.

This sequence originates from a woman in her sixties in good health. The chain employs TRBV7-9 and TRBJ2-7; 8 nucleotides agree with TRBD1. Material for sequencing was blood. The CDR3 DNA reads as TGTGCCAGCAGCTCGACAGGGGTGTATGGCGACGAGCAGTACTTC. It is translated as CASSSTGVYGDEQYF.